Listed below are T cell receptor beta chains from one sample, sequenced in a study of T-cell reconstitution after alpha-beta-depleted transplantation in children. TCRdb re-derived calls from the PCR reads in MiXCR, one entry per CDR3 protein. The repertoire includes around 700,000 distinct CDR3 sequences, about an eighth of them detected once, and around 0.79% sits in the top ten. The sequencing here drew on PBMCs, taken before TCRalphabeta/CD19-depleted stem cell transplant. The receptors here all came from a girl aged 2 to 10 with congenital amegakaryocytic thrombocytopenia, due to receive a stem cell transplant. Each CDR3 is given with its conserved first and last residue. A D gene is named only where the DNA matches it firmly. Rows may omit the clone size; those that give it use once, few, many or a size class.

j_call d_call v_call clone_size cdr3_nt cdr3_aa
TRBJ2-1 - TRBV20-1 many TGCAGTCCACAGTTGGGGTCTCGGGACCACAATGAGCAGTTCTTC CSPQLGSRDHNEQFF
TRBJ2-1 - TRBV4-1 many TGCGCCAGCAGCCGGCCGGGACGGGGAGTTAACAATGAGCAGTTCTTC CASSRPGRGVNNEQFF
TRBJ2-1 - TRBV6-2/TRBV6-3 many TGTGCCAGCAGTTACGCAGGAGTTAATGAGCAGTTCTTC CASSYAGVNEQFF
TRBJ2-4 TRBD1 TRBV20-1 many TGCAGTGCTAGACAGGGGGTCTCACCCAAAAACATTCAGTACTTC CSARQGVSPKNIQYF
TRBJ1-2 - TRBV7-9 - TGTGCCAGCGGGGCCGGTGGGTATGGCTACACCTTC CASGAGGYGYTF
TRBJ2-1 TRBD2 TRBV20-1 - TGCAGTGCCGGGACTAGCGGAAGAGTTAGCTCCTTCAATGAGCAGTTCTTC CSAGTSGRVSSFNEQFF
TRBJ2-7 - TRBV29-1 many TGCAGCGTTGAGGCCGAGGACAGCTACGAGCAGTACTTC CSVEAEDSYEQYF
TRBJ2-7 - TRBV3-1 many TGTGCCAGCAGCCAAGTAATTATCGGCATGAGGGAGCAGTACTTC CASSQVIIGMREQYF
TRBJ2-7 TRBD1 TRBV20-1 many TGCAGTGGCACCGGGACAGGCTCCTACGAGCAGTACTTC CSGTGTGSYEQYF
TRBJ1-5 - TRBV15 many TGTGCCACCAGAAAAGGGAATCAGCCCCAGCATTTT CATRKGNQPQHF
TRBJ2-1 - TRBV20-1 many TGCAGTGCTAGAATAGGGCCTGTTGATGAGCAGTTCTTC CSARIGPVDEQFF
TRBJ2-2 - TRBV5-1 - TGCGCCAGCAGACCGGGACCAACCGGGGAGCTGTTTTTT CASRPGPTGELFF
TRBJ1-2 - TRBV3-1 - TGTGCCAGCAGCCAAGGGGGCCCCTATGGCTACACCTTC CASSQGGPYGYTF
TRBJ2-1 - TRBV29-1 many TGCAGCGTTGAAGAACGCGGATATGAGCAGTTCTTC CSVEERGYEQFF
TRBJ2-7 - TRBV10-3 many TGTGCCATCAGTGAGGGACTTGATACGAGCCGGCAGTACTTC CAISEGLDTSRQYF
TRBJ2-4 TRBD2 TRBV15 many TGTGCCACCGGGTTCCCTAGCGGGAGTCTCGCGTACATTCAGTACTTC CATGFPSGSLAYIQYF
TRBJ2-3 - TRBV7-8 many TGTGCCAGCAGCTTAGAGGCCCTAGATACGCAGTATTTT CASSLEALDTQYF
TRBJ2-7 TRBD1 TRBV4-1 few TGCGCCAGCAGCCAAGTCCAGGGGGCTTCGGCTGCCTACGAGCAGTACTTC CASSQVQGASAAYEQYF
TRBJ2-7 TRBD2 TRBV5-1 many TGCGCCAGCAGCTTTGATAGCGGGAGTACCGACGAGCAGTACTTC CASSFDSGSTDEQYF
TRBJ2-1 - TRBV28 many TGTGCCAGCAGACAACAGCCCTCCTACAATGAGCAGTTCTTC CASRQQPSYNEQFF
TRBJ1-1 - TRBV9 - TGTGCCAGCAGCCCACACTATAGACAGGACACTGAAGCTTTCTTT CASSPHYRQDTEAFF
TRBJ2-5 TRBD2 TRBV5-1 many TGCGCCAGCAGCGCACAGACTAGCGGAAAGTACCAAGAGACCCAGTACTTC CASSAQTSGKYQETQYF
TRBJ1-5 - TRBV5-6 once TGTGCCAGCGGCCTGGGGTTCATCCAGCCCCAGCATTTT CASGLGFIQPQHF
TRBJ2-5 TRBD2 TRBV20-1 - TGCAGTGCTAGAAAAGATGGAAGCGGGAGAGAGACCCAGTACTTC CSARKDGSGRETQYF
TRBJ2-7 TRBD2 TRBV12-3/TRBV12-4 many TGTGCCAGCGGAACTAGCGTTGCGAACTACGAGCAGTACTTC CASGTSVANYEQYF
TRBJ1-1 - TRBV6-5 few TGTGCCAGCAGCGAGGGGGTTTGGGCTTTCTTT CASSEGVWAFF
TRBJ1-6 - TRBV5-1 many TGCGCCAGCAGCTTGGAGCTAAGGAGCCATTCACCCCTCCACTTT CASSLELRSHSPLHF
TRBJ2-5 - TRBV29-1 - TGCAGCGACGGACGGCTGGAGACCCAGTACTTC CSDGRLETQYF
TRBJ2-6 TRBD1 TRBV10-3 few TGTGCCATCAGTGACCCTTACAGGGGGCCTGGGGCCAACGTCCTGACTTTC CAISDPYRGPGANVLTF
TRBJ2-5 TRBD2 TRBV11-1 few TGTGCCAGCAGCGCCGGGACTAGCTCGGAGTTGGAGACCCAGTACTTC CASSAGTSSELETQYF
TRBJ2-5 TRBD2 TRBV5-5 few TGTGCCAGCAGATTGGCGGGGGGCCCGAAGCAAGAGACCCAGTACTTC CASRLAGGPKQETQYF
TRBJ2-2 TRBD2 TRBV28 few TGTGCCAGCAGTTTACGGCTAGCGGGAGAGAGCACCGGGGAGCTGTTTTTT CASSLRLAGESTGELFF
TRBJ1-6 - TRBV5-1 - TGCGCCAGCAGCTTATACAGGGTCGATTCACCCCTCCACTTT CASSLYRVDSPLHF
TRBJ1-6 TRBD1 TRBV28 - TGTGCCAGCAGTTTATTAACAGGGGGTTATAATTCACCCCTCCACTTT CASSLLTGGYNSPLHF
TRBJ1-2 - TRBV18 - TGTGCCAGCTCACCATACAGGGTTGGCTATGGCTACACCTTC CASSPYRVGYGYTF
TRBJ1-4 - TRBV28 few TGTGCCAGCAGTTTAGGAGGGGCCCGTAATGAAAAACTGTTTTTT CASSLGGARNEKLFF
TRBJ2-3 - TRBV7-3 many TGTGCCAGCAGCTACGGGACTGGGACAGATACGCAGTATTTT CASSYGTGTDTQYF
TRBJ1-1 - TRBV7-9 many TGTGCCAGCAGCTTAAGTAGCGCTGAAGCTTTCTTT CASSLSSAEAFF
TRBJ2-1 TRBD2 TRBV28 - TGTGCCAGCAGTTTATTCACAGGGACTAGCGTCTACAATGAGCAGTTCTTC CASSLFTGTSVYNEQFF
TRBJ1-2 TRBD1 TRBV27 once TGTGCCAGCAGTGGACAGGGGGCGCTTAACTATGGCGACACCTTC CASSGQGALNYGDTF
TRBJ2-1 - TRBV3-1 few TGTGCCAGCAGCCAAGTCAGCTTTTCGTTCAATGAGCAGTTCTTC CASSQVSFSFNEQFF
TRBJ2-5 - TRBV7-9 many TGTGCCAGCAGCCCTCCCTTACAGGGCACCCAAGAGACCCAGTACTTC CASSPPLQGTQETQYF
TRBJ1-2 - TRBV6-5 many TGTGCCAGCAGCCCCGGGTTCGAAATGGGCTACACCTTC CASSPGFEMGYTF
TRBJ1-5 - TRBV7-8 many TGTGCCAGCAGCCCCGGGAGAATCAATCAGCCCCAGCATTTT CASSPGRINQPQHF
TRBJ2-1 TRBD2 TRBV29-1 - TGCAGCGTTGAAGCCGGGACTAAACACAATGAGCAGTTCTTC CSVEAGTKHNEQFF
TRBJ2-3 - TRBV20-1 many TGCAGTGCTCCGGCCGTACGAAGCACAGATACGCAGTATTTT CSAPAVRSTDTQYF
TRBJ2-5 TRBD2 TRBV6-1 few TGTGCCAGCAGTGAGGGGAGGGCCTTAGAGACCCAGTACTTC CASSEGRALETQYF
TRBJ2-1 - TRBV20-1 many TGCAGTGCTAGGTGGCTTACGCCGTCGGAGCAGTTCTTC CSARWLTPSEQFF
TRBJ2-5 - TRBV9 few TGTGCCAGCAGCGTAGAAGGGGGAAAAGAGACCCAGTACTTC CASSVEGGKETQYF
TRBJ2-1 - TRBV12-3/TRBV12-4 many TGTGCCAGCAGCCCCTCGATTGAGCAGTTCTTC CASSPSIEQFF
TRBJ1-1 - TRBV5-4 many TGTGCCAGCCAAGGGGGATCAACGAACACTGAAGCTTTCTTT CASQGGSTNTEAFF
TRBJ1-1 - TRBV3-1 few TGTGCCAGCAGCCAGCCGGGGGGGGACACTGAAGCTTTCTTT CASSQPGGDTEAFF